These T cell receptor gamma chains were read from a single sample in a study of intestinal T cells in coeliac disease. TCRdb redid clone calling on the multiplex PCR reads using CATT. The table has 900 to 1,200 gamma-chain clones, roughly 54% seen once. The sequencing sample was made of a duodenal biopsy. The source is a human donor with celiac disease. Each CDR3 is given with its conserved first and last residue.

V gene,CDR3 protein
TRGV3,CATWGNKKLF
TRGV9,CALWEVVYKKLF
TRGV2,CAAWDVGSDWIKTF
TRGV8,CATWDTYKKLF
TRGV2,CATWDGPPAVFIIKKLF
TRGV4,CATWDGGKLF
TRGV8,CAPGTRPNYYKKLF
TRGV9,CALWGEPRGGKLF
TRGV2,CATWDGEDTGWFKIF
TRGV9,CAYDPYKKLF
TRGV8,CALGWGYKKLF
TRGV10,CAAWGLGPRWFKIF
TRGV10,CAAWGRNYYKKLF
TRGV8,CATWPFKKLF
TRGV2,CATWDAFKKLF
TRGV8,CATWITWGWKLF
TRGV4,CATWGWPSSDWIKTF
TRGV2,CANLGREIIKKLF
TRGV9,CALWELYTNYYKKLF
TRGV11,CACWISTFENYLYKKLF
TRGV5,CATWDGAYYKKLF
TRGV9,CACGRLNYYKKLF
TRGV11,CACWICAGAHKKLF
TRGV2,CATGTGGGGWFKIF
TRGV10,CAAWDSPNYYKKLF
TRGV2,CANLGPMKLF
TRGV10,CAAWDYNPLENYYKKLF
TRGV4,CAHLGWAEYKKLF
TRGV11,CACWIRLTTGWFKIF
TRGV10,CAASWFKIF
TRGV2,CATWDGPTSYRKLF
TRGV10,CARGKVSYTTGWFKIF
TRGV9,CALVGGAPLNYYKKLF
TRGV11,CACSDWKNSSDWIKTF
TRGV3,CATWDRHRKLF
TRGV9,CALWEMHVRDYYKKLF
TRGV10,CAAWDHKKLF
TRGV8,CATWVGWFKIF
TRGV4,CAPGNYKKLF
TRGV9,CALWENPGGGKLF
TRGV3,CATWDCFYYRKLF
TRGV2,CATWDGGGNYYKKLF
TRGV9,CALWEVDYKKLF
TRGV4,CAHLGWTGSGEKLF